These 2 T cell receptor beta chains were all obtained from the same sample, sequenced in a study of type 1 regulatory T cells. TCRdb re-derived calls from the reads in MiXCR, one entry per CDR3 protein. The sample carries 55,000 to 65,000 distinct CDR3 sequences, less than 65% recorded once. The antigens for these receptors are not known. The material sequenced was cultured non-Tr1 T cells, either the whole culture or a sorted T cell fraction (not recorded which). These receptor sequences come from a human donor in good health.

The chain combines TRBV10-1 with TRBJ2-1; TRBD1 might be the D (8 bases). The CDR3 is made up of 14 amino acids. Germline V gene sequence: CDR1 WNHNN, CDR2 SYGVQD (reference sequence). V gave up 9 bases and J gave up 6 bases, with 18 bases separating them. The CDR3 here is CARTGAGASNEQFF. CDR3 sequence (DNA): TGCGCCAGGACAGGGGCGGGAGCCTCCAATGAGCAGTTCTTC.

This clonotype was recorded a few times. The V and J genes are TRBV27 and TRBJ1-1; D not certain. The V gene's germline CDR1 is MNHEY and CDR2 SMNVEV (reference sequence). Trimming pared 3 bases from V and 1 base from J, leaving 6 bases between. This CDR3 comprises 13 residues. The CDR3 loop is CASSFSGNTEAFF. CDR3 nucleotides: TGTGCCAGCAGTTTCTCAGGGAACACTGAAGCTTTCTTT.